The clone carrying this T cell receptor beta chain was counted ten times or more. Its antigen is still unknown. The data originate from a study of T cells after yellow fever vaccination. Background on the study: Each low-cell-number fraction was prepared by means of SMART-Seq v4 Ultra Low Input.

Germline V gene lookup returns CDR1 LGHNA and CDR2 YNFKEQ. With 2 bases removed from V and 11 bases from J, the gap between germline ends came to 16 bases. The CDR3 sequence is 13 residues long. Via MiXCR, TCRdb re-called the 5' RACE reads, giving one row per CDR3 protein. The sample carries around 600,000 distinct CDR3 sequences, over 9% recorded once. General study points: Abundant contaminating clonotypes from the bulk population could appear in FACS-sorted repertoires.

The sample was PBMCs, taken on the day of the yellow fever booster vaccination. The sequence was collected from a man aged 25-45 years who received the YFV17D yellow fever vaccine. The rearrangement joins TRBV4-2 to TRBJ2-7; a weak D match, TRBD1 (6 bases). The CDR3 loop is CASSQYPDRDEYF. The CDR3 nucleotides read TGTGCCAGCAGCCAATACCCGGACAGAGACGAGTACTTC.